The 10 T cell receptor beta chains below come from one sample, sequenced in a study of metastatic and nonmetastatic thyroid tumors (dated by TCRdb to 2018 to 2020). Library method: PCR. The listed sequencing device is Illumina HiSeq 4000. Using fastp at Q25 and MiXCR, TCRdb reprocessed the public reads and kept productive beta chains. The sample includes some 20,000 clones, with around a fifth observed a single time. The ten largest clonotypes hold about a sixth of the sample. No patient had received any treatment before thyroid surgery. The source material was tumor tissue. The receptors were gathered from a female donor with papillary thyroid cancer or a benign thyroid nodule (not recorded which). Some clones in this sample may be carry-over from other donors' samples.

The V gene is TRBV30, the J gene TRBJ2-7; no clear D. Trimming took 0 bases from V and 0 from J, leaving 12 bases between them. The CDR3 contains 15 residues. Germline V lookup: CDR1 GTSNPN, CDR2 SVGIG (reference sequence). The CDR3 DNA sequence: TGTGCCTGGAGTGTACGCCCCGGCAGCTCCTACGAGCAGTACTTC. Residues: CAWSVRPGSSYEQYF.

This clone was picked up many times. The V call is TRBV6-1, the J call TRBJ2-2; D is ambiguous. The CDR3 totals 16 residues. Germline V CDR1 and CDR2: MNHNS, SASEGT. Trimming left V 3 bases short and J 0 bases short, with 11 bases between. The CDR3 reads CASSDLPAANTGELFF. The CDR3 nucleotides are TGTGCCAGCAGTGATCTTCCAGCCGCGAACACCGGGGAGCTGTTTTTT.

This clone occurred many times. This sequence joins TRBV7-6 and TRBJ2-7; 8 nucleotides match TRBD2. V shed 1 base, J shed 4 bases, and the junction held 6 bases outside the gene matches. This CDR3 has 15 residues. From germline, CDR1 is SGHVS and CDR2 FNYEAQ. The CDR3 sequence: CASSLGSGGDYEQYF. The CDR3, as DNA: TGTGCCAGCAGCTTAGGGAGCGGGGGAGATTACGAGCAGTACTTC.

The chain uses TRBV6-1 and TRBJ2-6; 8 nucleotides line up with TRBD1. Germline V gene data show CDR1 as MNHNS and CDR2 as SASEGT. The CDR3 totals 16 residues. V was pared by 5 bases and J by 2 bases, with 5 bases of the junction left unmatched. CDR3 sequence reads: CASSKDREAGANVLTF. The CDR3 DNA sequence: TGTGCCAGCAGTAAGGACAGGGAGGCTGGGGCCAACGTCCTGACTTTC.

The chain has TRBV9 and TRBJ2-1, with TRBD1 matching over 8 bases. V lost 4 bases and J lost 6; bases outside the gene matches: 12. The CDR3 runs to 16 residues. From germline, CDR1 is SGDLS and CDR2 YYNGEE. CDR3 amino acids: CASSNSRDRPSNEQFF. Here the CDR3 DNA reads TGTGCCAGCAGCAACTCCCGGGACAGGCCCTCCAATGAGCAGTTCTTC.

This clone has more than one count but fewer than ten. The chain recombines TRBV6-5 with TRBJ2-7, with D unresolved. The V and J ends lost 0 bases and 5 bases respectively, with 14 bases between them. The CDR3 is made up of 15 amino acids. Germline CDR1 MNHEY, CDR2 SVGAGI. This CDR3 is CASSYSRAATNEQYF. The CDR3 DNA reads TGTGCCAGCAGTTACTCACGTGCAGCCACGAACGAGCAGTACTTC.

The rearrangement links TRBV27 to TRBJ2-1; a possible D gene is TRBD2 (6 bases). CDR1 is MNHEY, CDR2 SMNVEV, per germline (reference sequence). The V and J ends lost 4 bases and 15 bases respectively, with 16 bases between them. CDR3 size: 12 residues. In DNA form, the CDR3 reads TGTGCCAGCAGTTCGGTGCGGGGTAGGTGGTTCTTC. Its translation: CASSSVRGRWFF.

This clone was seen many times. The chain couples TRBV12-5 to TRBJ2-5; D might be TRBD1 or TRBD2, each matching 5 bases. The CDR3 extends over 13 amino acids. Germline V gene sequence: CDR1 LGHNT, CDR2 FRNRAP. Trimming took off 2 bases at V and 6 bases at J, with 10 bases between the two ends. DNA of the CDR3: TGTGCTAGTGGTTTGTGGGGGAGTAAGACCCAGTACTTC. It is translated as CASGLWGSKTQYF. Full variable domain (missing parts from reference TRBV12-5 and TRBJ2-5): DARVTQTPRHKVTEMGQEVTMRCQPILGHNTVFWYRQTMMQGLELLAYFRNRAPLDDSGMPKDRFSAEMPDATLATLKIQPSEPRDSAVYFCASGLWGSKTQYFGPGTRLLVL.

Ten or more counts support this clone. The junction differs from germline at one of its ends, possibly a read error. In the same sample, other DNA sequences code for this CDR3. This chain joins TRBV6-1 and TRBJ1-2; D gene uncertain. In germline, CDR1 is MNHNS, CDR2 SASEGT. This CDR3 comprises 10 residues. DNA of the CDR3: TGTGCCAGCAGGGAAGATGGCTACACCTTC. Amino acid sequence: CASREDGYTF.

This clone showed up just a few times. CDR3 sequence (DNA): TGCGCCAGCAGTGATCGAGGTGGTCAGACCGGGGAGCTGTTTTTT. The encoded protein is CASSDRGGQTGELFF. The rearrangement links TRBV10-1 to TRBJ2-2; D ambiguous. Per germline, CDR1 WNHNN and CDR2 SYGVQD (reference sequence). Between the trimmed V and J ends, which lost 3 bases and 5 bases, there was a span of 13 bases. This CDR3 has 15 amino acids.